Following are 29 T cell receptor beta chains from one sample sequenced in a study of memory CD4+ T cells and cytomegalovirus serostatus. The assay was immunoSEQ multiplex PCR, and TCRdb's table has in-frame clones only and misses some. This sample yields about 82,000 clones, of which 80% are seen a single time; around 0.73% belongs to the top ten. Single viable CD3+CD4+CD8-CD45RO+ cells were sorted as the memory CD4+ T cells. Sequences were obtained from memory CD4+ T cells from blood. These receptors were collected from an adult in good health and CMV-seronegative.

The chain uses TRBV14 and TRBJ1-3; 9 nucleotides line up with TRBD1. The V and J ends lost 3 bases and 4 bases, in that order; junction bases with no gene match: 4. The CDR3 sequence is 15 residues long. Germline CDR1 is SGHDN and CDR2 is FVKESK. This CDR3 reads CASSQSGTGGNTIYF. The CDR3 DNA is TGTGCCAGCAGCCAGTCCGGGACAGGGGGAAACACCATATATTTT.

The rearrangement uses TRBV10-1 and TRBJ2-1, with 10 positions matching TRBD2. With V trimmed by 8 bases and J by 2 bases, 6 bases remained unmatched. Germline assignment: CDR1 WNHNN and CDR2 SYGVQD (reference sequence). CDR3 length: 15 amino acids. CDR3 sequence: CASGETSGAYNEQFF. CDR3 nucleotides: TGCGCCAGCGGGGAAACTAGCGGGGCCTACAATGAGCAGTTCTTC.

This sequence joins TRBV5-1 and TRBJ2-5; a possible D gene is TRBD2 (5 bases). With 0 bases removed from V and 2 bases from J, the gap between germline ends came to 11 bases. Germline lookup yields CDR1 SGHRS and CDR2 YFSETQ. This CDR3 is 15 amino acids long. CDR3 sequence reads: CASSLATGEQETQYF. CDR3 DNA sequence: TGCGCCAGCAGCTTGGCCACCGGGGAACAAGAGACCCAGTACTTC.

The V and J genes are TRBV7-3 and TRBJ1-2, with D unresolved. This CDR3 is built from 13 residues. Germline CDR1 is SGHTA and CDR2 is FQGTGA. V was clipped by 4 bases and J by 2 bases, with 8 bases between them. For the CDR3, the DNA is TGTGCCAGCAGCTCTGACGAGAACTATGGCTACACCTTC. Amino acid sequence: CASSSDENYGYTF.

The rearrangement links TRBV18 to TRBJ1-1, with D maybe TRBD1 (6 bases). V was shortened by 2 bases and J by 4 bases, with 20 bases between the two germline ends. Germline-derived CDR1 and CDR2 are KGHSH and LQKENI. The CDR3 has 17 amino acids. In DNA form, the CDR3 reads TGTGCCAGCTCACCAATCATTGGGGAAATAGGGGGCACTGAAGCTTTCTTT. This sequence encodes CASSPIIGEIGGTEAFF.

This clone appeared a few times. The chain uses TRBV7-3 and TRBJ2-2; D ambiguous. From germline, CDR1 is SGHTA and CDR2 FQGTGA. Trimming stripped 5 bases from V and 5 bases from J, with 9 bases between. The CDR3 has 13 amino acids. The DNA of the CDR3 is TGTGCCAGCAGCGACTCAACGACCGGGGAGCTGTTTTTT. It is translated as CASSDSTTGELFF.

CDR3 loop: CASNRDYTGELFF. CDR3 nucleotide sequence: TGTGCCAGCAACCGGGACTACACCGGGGAGCTGTTTTTT. V and J are TRBV9 and TRBJ2-2; TRBD2 might be the D (6 bases). Germline CDR1 SGDLS, CDR2 YYNGEE. CDR3 size: 13 residues. Trimming took off 6 bases at V and 3 bases at J, with 9 bases between the two ends.

The chain uses TRBV11-2 and TRBJ1-3, with D hard to call. Trimming left V 0 bases short and J 6 bases short, with 3 bases between. The CDR3 covers 12 residues. The V gene's germline CDR1 is SGHAT and CDR2 FQNNGV. As DNA, the CDR3 is TGTGCCAGCAGCTTAGAGGCAAACACCATATATTTT. This codes for CASSLEANTIYF.

The V gene is TRBV6-5, the J gene TRBJ2-3; 7 nucleotides match TRBD1. After removal of 6 bases from V and 0 bases from J, the junction contained 3 bases not matched to a gene. Germline-derived CDR1 and CDR2 are MNHEY and SVGAGI. The CDR3 is made up of 14 amino acids. Here the CDR3 reads CASRRDRSTDTQYF. The CDR3 coding sequence is TGTGCCAGCAGGAGGGACAGAAGCACAGATACGCAGTATTTT.

The rearrangement links TRBV7-9 to TRBJ2-7; D ambiguous. The germline V gene has CDR1 SEHNR and CDR2 FQNEAQ (reference sequence). The ends were cut back, 5 bases at V and 4 bases at J, with 6 bases in the middle. CDR3 length: 11 amino acids. CDR3 amino acids: CASSNMYEQYF. The CDR3 bases are TGTGCCAGCAGCAACATGTACGAGCAGTACTTC.

This clone was picked up one time. The chain has TRBV2 and TRBJ2-7; D gene uncertain. The CDR3 runs 14 residues. Germline V gene data show CDR1 as SNHLY and CDR2 as FYNNEI. V shed 2 bases and J shed 2 bases, with 10 bases lying between them. The CDR3 DNA is TGTGCCAGCAGTGAACTTGGAGTCGCCTACGAGCAGTACTTC. Amino acid sequence: CASSELGVAYEQYF.

The V gene is TRBV18, the J gene TRBJ1-5; 8 nucleotides align to TRBD1. Germline CDR1 KGHSH, CDR2 LQKENI. After removal of 0 bases from V and 2 bases from J, the junction contained 9 bases not matched to a gene. This CDR3 comprises 18 residues. This CDR3 reads CASSPPGRTGIGNQPQHF. DNA of the CDR3: TGTGCCAGCTCACCACCGGGACGGACAGGGATTGGCAATCAGCCCCAGCATTTT. Looking up the rest from reference TRBV18 and TRBJ1-5 gives the full variable domain: NAGVMQNPRHLVRRRGQEARLRCSPMKGHSHVYWYRQLPEEGLKFMVYLQKENIIDESGMPKERFSAEFPKEGPSILRIQQVVRGDSAAYFCASSPPGRTGIGNQPQHFGDGTRLSIL.

CDR3 DNA: TGTGCCAGCAGCCAAACGGGACTAGCGGGGGGTACGCAGTATTTT. Translating gives CASSQTGLAGGTQYF. The chain is built from TRBV7-2 and TRBJ2-3; 15 bases map to TRBD2. With V trimmed by 5 bases and J by 8 bases, 5 bases remained unmatched. Germline V lookup: CDR1 SGHTA, CDR2 FQGNSA. The CDR3 has 15 amino acids.

The V call is TRBV28, the J call TRBJ1-2; the D gene is possibly TRBD1 (6 bases). Per germline, CDR1 MDHEN and CDR2 SYDVKM. The CDR3 is 16 residues long. V lost 6 bases, J lost 1 base, and 18 bases lay in between. The CDR3 DNA follows: TGTGCCAGCAGCCCCGGGGGGGCCGGACTTAACTATGGCTACACCTTC. Translated: CASSPGGAGLNYGYTF.

The chain combines TRBV7-3 with TRBJ2-1, with 9 bases lining up with TRBD1. The CDR3 sequence is 17 residues long. V lost 5 bases and J lost 0; bases outside the gene matches: 8. Per germline, CDR1 SGHTA and CDR2 FQGTGA. CDR3 coding DNA: TGTGCCAGCAGCGTAGGACAGGGGCGAAGCTCCTACAATGAGCAGTTCTTC. Its translation: CASSVGQGRSSYNEQFF.

The chain has TRBV11-3 and TRBJ1-1; no clear D gene. V was trimmed by 3 bases and J by 1 base, leaving 6 bases between them. CDR1 and CDR2 from the germline V gene are SGHNT and YENEEA. This CDR3 has 13 residues. CDR3 nucleotides: TGTGCCAGCAGCTTGGGTGCGAACACTGAAGCTTTCTTT. This gives the protein CASSLGANTEAFF. Filled out from reference TRBV11-3 and TRBJ1-1, the complete variable domain reads EAGVVQSPRYKIIEKKQPVAFWCNPISGHNTLYWYLQNLGQGPELLIRYENEEAVDDSQLPKDRFSAERLKGVDSTLKIQPAELGDSAVYLCASSLGANTEAFFGQGTRLTVV.

V is TRBV15 and J is TRBJ1-5; D not certain. V was cut by 4 bases and J by 2 bases, with 9 bases left in between. This CDR3 contains 14 residues. The V gene's germline CDR1 is LNHNV and CDR2 YYDKDF (reference sequence). The chain's CDR3 is CATSKGGGNQPQHF. CDR3 bases: TGTGCCACCAGCAAGGGTGGAGGCAATCAGCCCCAGCATTTT.

J is TRBJ1-3 and V is TRBV18, with D perhaps TRBD1 (5 bases). CDR1 is KGHSH, CDR2 LQKENI, per germline. The V end was cut by 1 base, the J end by 0 bases, with 10 bases between. The CDR3 contains 16 residues. Written as DNA, the CDR3 is TGTGCCAGCTCACCACAGAGGGGTGACTCTGGAAACACCATATATTTT. This gives the protein CASSPQRGDSGNTIYF.

This sequence joins TRBV5-1 and TRBJ2-7; D might be TRBD1 (6 bases). The V and J ends lost 3 bases and 7 bases respectively, with 14 bases between them. Germline V CDR1 and CDR2: SGHRS, YFSETQ. The CDR3 runs to 13 residues. In DNA form, the CDR3 reads TGCGCCAGCAGCTGGACAGACATGGGGGAGCAGTACTTC. Translating it yields CASSWTDMGEQYF.

The rearrangement uses TRBV28 and TRBJ1-5, with 10 bases fitting TRBD1. V trimming: 5 bases; J trimming: 7 bases; junction bases outside the gene matches: 8. This CDR3 comprises 15 residues. CDR1 and CDR2 from the germline V gene are MDHEN and SYDVKM. For the CDR3, the DNA is TGTGCCAGCAGTCAGACAGGGGGCGTACGCCAGCCCCAGCATTTT. Translated, it gives CASSQTGGVRQPQHF.

This clone is a singleton in its sample. The rearrangement links TRBV5-8 to TRBJ1-5, with D maybe TRBD1 (6 bases). The length of the CDR3 is 18 residues. Trimming removed 0 bases from V and 6 bases from J, with 22 bases in between. The germline V gene encodes CDR1 SGHTS and CDR2 YDEGEE. The CDR3 loop is CASSLVPDWGALGQPQHF. The CDR3 DNA reads TGTGCCAGCAGCTTGGTACCGGACTGGGGGGCATTGGGTCAGCCCCAGCATTTT. The whole variable domain, filled in from reference TRBV5-8 and TRBJ1-5, reads EAGVTQSPTHLIKTRGQQATLRCSPISGHTSVYWYQQALGLGLQFLLWYDEGEERNRGNFPPRFSGRQFPNYSSELNVNALELEDSALYLCASSLVPDWGALGQPQHFGDGTRLSIL.

The chain couples TRBV5-6 to TRBJ2-3, with 13 bases lining up with TRBD2. V lost 4 bases and J lost 1; bases outside the gene matches: 12. CDR1 SGHDT and CDR2 YYEEEE come from the germline V gene. This CDR3 region has 19 residues. The CDR3 DNA is TGTGCCAGCAGCAATGCGGGACTAGCGGGGTGGTTGGGCACAGATACGCAGTATTTT. Protein sequence: CASSNAGLAGWLGTDTQYF.

The V call is TRBV6-5, the J call TRBJ1-4; D gene unclear. The CDR3 runs 16 residues. The V gene lost 2 bases and the J gene lost 8 bases, with 18 bases spanning the gap. The V gene's germline CDR1 is MNHEY and CDR2 SVGAGI. CDR3 coding DNA: TGTGCCAGCAGTTACACCGGGTCCCCTAAAGGGGAAAAACTGTTTTTT. Its translation: CASSYTGSPKGEKLFF.

This clone was seen ten or more times. This chain connects TRBV5-1 to TRBJ1-1; D call uncertain. V was pared by 4 bases and J by 0 bases, with 16 bases between. Germline-derived CDR1 and CDR2 are SGHRS and YFSETQ. The CDR3 length is 16 residues. The CDR3 bases are TGCGCCAGCAGCCAAGGAGTAGGCAGAATGAACACTGAAGCTTTCTTT. Encoded protein: CASSQGVGRMNTEAFF.

The table lists this clone with a count of one. The rearrangement uses TRBV25-1 and TRBJ1-2; 9 bases map to TRBD1. Looked up from germline, CDR1 is MGHDK and CDR2 is SYGVNS. Trimming at V came to 1 base and at J to 4 bases, leaving 7 bases not matched to a gene. The CDR3 sequence is 16 residues long. In DNA form, the CDR3 reads TGTGCCAGCAGTGAATCTTATGTGGGACAGGGCTATGGCTACACCTTC. Its translation: CASSESYVGQGYGYTF.

This clone was found once. The CDR3 DNA sequence: TGTGCCATCAGTGAGGGCGGGGTTACGCAGTATTTT. Amino acid sequence: CAISEGGVTQYF. This sequence joins TRBV10-3 and TRBJ2-3; possible D gene TRBD2, 6 bases. Germline-derived CDR1 and CDR2 are ENHRY and SYGVKD. The ends were cut back, 2 bases at V and 8 bases at J, with 8 bases in the middle. CDR3 size: 12 residues.

The gene calls are TRBV7-2 and TRBJ2-1; no clear D. CDR3 size: 15 residues. The V end was cut by 0 bases, the J end by 5 bases, with 11 bases between. CDR1 is SGHTA, CDR2 FQGNSA, per germline. The CDR3 DNA is TGTGCCAGCAGCTTAGCGTCCTCCTACAACAATGAGCAGTTCTTC. This gives the protein CASSLASSYNNEQFF.

A few counts support this clone. This chain connects TRBV19 to TRBJ1-4; TRBD1 matches at 10 bases. Germline V gives CDR1 LNHDA, CDR2 SQIVND (reference sequence). This CDR3 has 14 amino acids. The J segment lost 6 bases and the V segment lost 5 bases, leaving 3 bases of the junction unmatched. CDR3 sequence (DNA): TGTGCCAGTAGTCTGGACAGGGGGGATGAAAAACTGTTTTTT. This sequence encodes CASSLDRGDEKLFF.

Written as DNA, the CDR3 is TGCGCCAGCCCCCTAGTCACCGGGGAGCTGTTTTTT. Translated: CASPLVTGELFF. The chain is built from TRBV23-1 and TRBJ2-2; D is undetermined. TRBV23-1 qualifies as an ORF whose function is uncertain. CDR3 size: 12 residues. V dropped 8 bases and J dropped 4 bases, with 8 bases sitting between them.